This note documents a single T cell receptor beta chain sequence. These data originate in a study of blood T cell repertoires in COVID-19. Study summary: The United States, Italy and Spain were the sources of the acute and convalescent COVID-19 samples. From T cells, B-cell-depleted T cells, or PBMCs came the material, which was cDNA or gDNA.

This CDR3 region has 15 residues. Germline V gene data show CDR1 as SGHTA and CDR2 as FQGNSA. The J segment lost 3 bases and the V segment lost 5 bases, leaving 5 bases of the junction unmatched. As originally analysed: Reference gene primer amplification gave nucleated cell count estimates. TCRdb's copy holds only in-frame clones and misses some; the assay was immunoSEQ multiplex PCR. V and J calls and clone size are as listed in that table; D and trimming were resolved from the DNA. Of about 92,000 clones in the sample, approximately 91% were seen once. Sequences were obtained from peripheral blood. J is TRBJ2-7 and V is TRBV7-2; TRBD1 matches 12 bases. The receptor comes from a human donor with active COVID-19. The donor label of this sample is uncertain. CDR3 coding DNA: TGTGCCAGCAGCCTTGGGACAGGGGGCCTCTACGAGCAGTACTTC. It translates to CASSLGTGGLYEQYF.